The 28 T cell receptor beta chains in this list originate from one sample, sequenced in a study of shared clonotypes between healthy human individuals. Clones were read by immunoSEQ multiplex PCR, and TCRdb kept only the in-frame ones, dropping some. The sample carries over a million clones, approximately 80% recorded once. The material sequenced was memory CD4+ T cells from PBMCs. Subset given: CD45RA-negative fraction. All receptors derive from a man between 18 and 29 years old in good health. Some clones in this sample may be carry-over from other donors' samples.

The V and J genes are TRBV29-1 and TRBJ1-5, with D perhaps TRBD1 (5 bases). Germline V gene sequence: CDR1 SQVTM, CDR2 ANQGSEA. The CDR3 consists of 13 residues. V lost 6 bases and J lost 6, with 15 bases in between. The CDR3 nucleotides read TGCAGCGTCGACCGGGGGATCGGTCAGCCCCAGCATTTT. Translated, it gives CSVDRGIGQPQHF.

The J gene is TRBJ1-3, the V gene TRBV19; D remains ambiguous. This CDR3 has 12 amino acids. V dropped 5 bases and J dropped 4 bases, with 6 bases sitting between them. CDR1 and CDR2 (germline): LNHDA, SQIVND (reference sequence). In nucleotides, the CDR3 is TGTGCCAGTAGTTTCCAGGGAAACACCATATATTTT. Translating gives CASSFQGNTIYF.

V and J are TRBV2 and TRBJ2-5, with 9 nucleotides matching TRBD1. This CDR3 has 15 amino acids. V lost 3 bases to trimming and J lost 3 bases; unmatched junction nucleotides: 5. Germline V gene lookup returns CDR1 SNHLY and CDR2 FYNNEI. The CDR3 loop reads CASSDPRTGEETQYF. In DNA form, the CDR3 reads TGTGCCAGCAGTGACCCCCGGACAGGGGAAGAGACCCAGTACTTC.

The rearrangement joins TRBV7-9 to TRBJ2-1; 10 bases match TRBD2. The germline V gene encodes CDR1 SEHNR and CDR2 FQNEAQ (reference sequence). With V trimmed by 5 bases and J by 8 bases, 21 bases remained unmatched. The CDR3 contains 19 residues. The CDR3 sequence: CASSPRARASGRSWDEQFF. Written as DNA, the CDR3 is TGTGCCAGCAGCCCGCGGGCGCGCGCTAGCGGGAGAAGTTGGGATGAGCAGTTCTTC.

V is TRBV10-3 and J is TRBJ1-2, with 7 positions matching TRBD1. The CDR3 is made up of 18 amino acids. V shed 10 bases, J shed 0 bases, and the junction held 20 bases outside the gene matches. Per the germline V gene, CDR1 is ENHRY and CDR2 is SYGVKD. This chain's CDR3 is CATEPGDERDRPNYGYTF. DNA of the CDR3: TGTGCCACCGAGCCCGGGGATGAACGGGACAGACCTAACTATGGCTACACCTTC.

J is TRBJ1-1 and V is TRBV7-2, with 8 nucleotides matching TRBD1. The germline gives CDR1 SGHTA, CDR2 FQGNSA. The CDR3 has 16 amino acids. Trimming at V came to 5 bases and at J to 5 bases, leaving 13 bases not matched to a gene. The CDR3 sequence is CASSRYRGRGETEAFF. CDR3 nucleotides: TGTGCCAGCAGCCGCTACAGGGGGAGGGGAGAGACTGAAGCTTTCTTT.

The J gene is TRBJ2-1, the V gene TRBV29-1, with TRBD2 identical over 8 bases. The CDR3 is made up of 17 amino acids. Germline trimming cut 4 bases from V and 10 bases from J; bases unmatched to any gene: 21. CDR1 is SQVTM, CDR2 ANQGSEA, per germline. The CDR3 reads CSVVKGFWAGGLREQFF. CDR3 nucleotide sequence: TGCAGCGTTGTAAAGGGTTTTTGGGCGGGAGGCCTCAGGGAGCAGTTCTTC.

This sequence joins TRBV29-1 and TRBJ2-1; 7 bases agree with TRBD2. The CDR3 is made up of 14 amino acids. V dropped 7 bases and J dropped 7; count of bases not matched to a gene: 13. Germline V gives CDR1 SQVTM, CDR2 ANQGSEA. The CDR3: CSAALALGTNEQFF. The CDR3 coding sequence is TGCAGCGCCGCACTAGCGCTTGGGACGAATGAGCAGTTCTTC.

V and J are TRBV4-3 and TRBJ1-2, with D unresolved. CDR1 is LGHNA, CDR2 YSLEER, per germline. V was clipped by 0 bases and J by 7 bases, with 9 bases between them. This CDR3 region has 13 residues. In DNA form, the CDR3 reads TGCGCCAGCAGCCAAGATTTCGGGCTTGGCTACACCTTC. Translated: CASSQDFGLGYTF.

The CDR3 DNA follows: TGTGCCAGCTCAGCCTTAGCCGGGACAGGGGACGAGCAGTACTTC. Encoded protein: CASSALAGTGDEQYF. This chain uses TRBV18 with TRBJ2-7; TRBD1 matches 10 bases. CDR1 KGHSH and CDR2 LQKENI come from the germline V gene. The CDR3 loop spans 15 amino acids. Unmatched junction bases numbered 9, after V lost 5 bases and J lost 5 bases.

This chain uses TRBV7-7 with TRBJ2-7; a possible D gene is TRBD1 (5 bases). Germline V lookup: CDR1 SSHAT, CDR2 FNYEAQ (reference sequence). The V end was cut by 5 bases, the J end by 1 base, with 12 bases between. The CDR3 sequence is 14 residues long. CDR3 in DNA: TGTGCCAGCAGCCCGACATGGACATCCTACGAGCAGTACTTC. Amino acid sequence: CASSPTWTSYEQYF.

This clone was seen at least ten times. This chain links TRBV7-2 with TRBJ2-7; TRBD2 matches 10 bases. In germline, CDR1 is SGHTA, CDR2 FQGNSA. With 0 bases clipped from V and 6 bases from J, the junction kept 8 bases outside the gene matches. The CDR3 consists of 16 residues. The CDR3 region is CASSLASGTSEGEQYF. CDR3 nucleotides: TGTGCCAGCAGCTTAGCGTCCGGGACTAGCGAAGGCGAGCAGTACTTC. Drawing the rest from reference TRBV7-2 and TRBJ2-7, the complete variable domain is GAGVSQSPSNKVTEKGKDVELRCDPISGHTALYWYRQSLGQGLEFLIYFQGNSAPDKSGLPSDRFSAERTGGSVSTLTIQRTQQEDSAVYLCASSLASGTSEGEQYFGPGTRLTVT.

V and J are TRBV2 and TRBJ2-7; 8 bases line up with TRBD2. Germline V gene sequence: CDR1 SNHLY, CDR2 FYNNEI. V was clipped by 6 bases and J by 0 bases; unmatched bases: 7. This CDR3 comprises 15 residues. The CDR3 is CASRGLAGSSYEQYF. Here the CDR3 DNA reads TGTGCCAGCAGGGGATTAGCGGGATCCTCCTACGAGCAGTACTTC.

This chain connects TRBV21-1 to TRBJ1-5. TRBV21-1 is marked as a pseudogene. The CDR3 consists of 16 residues. In DNA form, the CDR3 reads TGTGCCAGCAGCAAAGAGAGGGGAGGGAGCAATCAGCCCCAGCATTTT. Amino acid sequence: CASSKERGGSNQPQHF.

This clone was seen only a few times. The gene calls are TRBV28 and TRBJ1-1, with D tentatively TRBD1 (6 bases). The V gene lost 3 bases and the J gene lost 5 bases, with 13 bases spanning the gap. The germline gives CDR1 MDHEN, CDR2 SYDVKM. The CDR3 is 14 amino acids. This chain's CDR3 is CASSLRGARTEAFF. CDR3 nucleotides: TGTGCCAGCAGTTTGCGGGGGGCAAGGACTGAAGCTTTCTTT.

V usage is TRBV19 and J usage is TRBJ2-5; D ambiguous. The CDR3 is made up of 15 amino acids. Germline-derived CDR1 and CDR2 are LNHDA and SQIVND (reference sequence). Between the trimmed V and J ends, which lost 5 bases and 2 bases, there was a span of 15 bases. In DNA form, the CDR3 reads TGTGCCAGTAGTGGCCGGGCTTCATATCAAGAGACCCAGTACTTC. Its translation is CASSGRASYQETQYF.

Turning to this clone: It is likely a read error: a sequence one base away is far more abundant. The identical CDR3 is also encoded by other nucleotide sequences in the sample. The rearrangement links TRBV5-1 to TRBJ1-1, with 12 bases lining up with TRBD1. With 4 bases clipped from V and 5 bases from J, the junction kept 9 bases outside the gene matches. Per the germline V gene, CDR1 is SGHRS and CDR2 is YFSETQ. The CDR3 has 16 amino acids. CDR3 protein: CASSPGTGGAGTEAFF. In DNA, the CDR3 is TGCGCCAGCAGCCCTGGGACAGGGGGCGCGGGAACTGAAGCTTTCTTT.

In nucleotides, the CDR3 is TGTGCTACGGCCAGGGTTAATCAGCCCCAGCATTTT. Its translation: CATARVNQPQHF. This chain joins TRBV7-8 and TRBJ1-5, with a possible D match to TRBD1 (5 bases). The CDR3 has 12 amino acids. Germline CDR1 is SGHVS and CDR2 is FQNEAQ.

On this clone itself: Other DNA sequences in this specimen translate into the identical CDR3. V and J are TRBV5-1 and TRBJ2-6; D call uncertain. The CDR3 is 15 amino acids. Between the trimmed V and J ends, which lost 0 bases and 0 bases, there was a span of 4 bases. From germline, CDR1 is SGHRS and CDR2 YFSETQ. CDR3 in DNA: TGCGCCAGCAGCTTGGAGCTCTCTGGGGCCAACGTCCTGACTTTC. Translation: CASSLELSGANVLTF.

This clone was observed a few times. This chain joins TRBV10-3 and TRBJ1-2, with 9 bases that match TRBD1. CDR1 ENHRY and CDR2 SYGVKD come from the germline V gene. This CDR3 spans 16 amino acids. Trimming at V came to 4 bases and at J to 4 bases, leaving 10 bases not matched to a gene. CDR3 region: CAISVGTGRGGYGYTF. CDR3 bases: TGTGCCATCAGTGTAGGGACAGGGCGCGGTGGCTATGGCTACACCTTC.

The chain links TRBV9 to TRBJ1-1; maybe TRBD1 (6 bases). CDR3 length: 14 amino acids. V lost 7 bases and J 0 bases, leaving 13 bases between the germline ends. The germline V gene encodes CDR1 SGDLS and CDR2 YYNGEE. CDR3 region: CASGRDTLNTEAFF. CDR3 nucleotides: TGTGCCAGCGGCCGGGACACTTTGAACACTGAAGCTTTCTTT.

V is TRBV18 and J is TRBJ1-2; possible D gene TRBD1, 5 bases. V lost 6 bases, J lost 0 bases, and 11 bases lay in between. The CDR3 has 14 residues. CDR1 and CDR2 (germline): KGHSH, LQKENI. CDR3 sequence reads: CASSYDSSNYGYTF. The CDR3 DNA reads TGTGCCAGCTCCTACGACAGCTCTAACTATGGCTACACCTTC.

The chain carries TRBV28 and TRBJ2-7; no clear D gene. Germline V gene sequence: CDR1 MDHEN, CDR2 SYDVKM. V lost 7 bases to trimming and J lost 3 bases, with 13 bases between them. The CDR3 length is 13 residues. This CDR3 is CASTSRRYYEQYF. The CDR3 DNA reads as TGTGCCAGCACGTCCCGACGATACTACGAGCAGTACTTC. Full variable domain (remainder filled in from reference TRBV28 and TRBJ2-7): DVKVTQSSRYLVKRTGEKVFLECVQDMDHENMFWYRQDPGLGLRLIYFSYDVKMKEKGDIPEGYSVSREKKERFSLILESASTNQTSMYLCASTSRRYYEQYFGPGTRLTVT.

This chain uses TRBV7-9 with TRBJ1-1, with 7 bases that match TRBD1. The germline gives CDR1 SEHNR, CDR2 FQNEAQ (reference sequence). With 5 bases clipped from V and 3 bases from J, the junction kept 12 bases outside the gene matches. This CDR3 has 16 residues. The DNA for the CDR3 is TGTGCCAGCAGCCTGACAGGGAGGGGGGTCCACACTGAAGCTTTCTTT. This gives the protein CASSLTGRGVHTEAFF.

The V call is TRBV9, the J call TRBJ2-1, with D hard to call. This CDR3 region has 14 residues. Germline assignment: CDR1 SGDLS and CDR2 YYNGEE. V lost 0 bases and J lost 5, with 9 bases in between. In DNA, the CDR3 is TGTGCCAGCAGCGTAGGTGTCCGGGACAATGAGCAGTTCTTC. Protein: CASSVGVRDNEQFF.

This clone was detected once. The chain uses TRBV11-2 and TRBJ2-7; 7 nucleotides line up with TRBD2. The germline CDR1 and CDR2 sequences are SGHAT and FQNNGV. The CDR3 totals 15 residues. J was trimmed by 1 base and V by 5 bases; bases with no gene match: 8. CDR3 in DNA: TGTGCCAGCAGCCAAGCGGGAATAAGATCCTACGAGCAGTACTTC. It translates to CASSQAGIRSYEQYF.

This clone was observed a few times. The rearrangement joins TRBV4-2 to TRBJ2-7, with 9 bases lining up with TRBD2. V shed 0 bases, J shed 5 bases, and the junction held 5 bases outside the gene matches. Germline V CDR1 and CDR2: LGHNA, YNFKEQ. This CDR3 has 15 residues. The CDR3 sequence: CASSQDSGRDNEQYF. The CDR3 nucleotides read TGTGCCAGCAGCCAAGATAGCGGGAGAGATAACGAGCAGTACTTC.

V is TRBV5-1 and J is TRBJ2-1; unclear D gene. Trimming pared 4 bases from V and 0 bases from J, leaving 14 bases between. Germline CDR1 is SGHRS and CDR2 is YFSETQ. This CDR3 is built from 16 residues. The CDR3 DNA is TGCGCCAGCAGCACCACTTCGGTAAACTCCTACAATGAGCAGTTCTTC. Translating gives CASSTTSVNSYNEQFF.